A single T cell receptor (beta chain) is shown here with its context. What it recognizes is unknown. The source of the sample is a study of STAT3 mutations in large granular lymphocyte leukemia. Study-level findings and limits: Every T-cell large granular lymphocyte leukemia patient had at least one immunodominant TCR beta clonotype.

This CDR3 is built from 16 residues. Trimming removed 0 bases from V and 6 bases from J, with 19 bases in between. The germline gives CDR1 SGHRS, CDR2 YFSETQ. Method: immunoSEQ multiplex PCR; TCRdb's copy keeps in-frame clones and lacks some. The sample has about 4,600 clones, approximately 49% seen once. V is TRBV5-1 and J is TRBJ2-7, with D tentatively TRBD2 (5 bases). This TCR was sampled from a man aged 60 to 75 with T-cell large granular lymphocyte leukemia. Some clones in this sample may be carry-over from other donors' samples. Specimen: peripheral blood mononuclear cells. The CDR3 spells CASSLVPTGGRSEQYV. DNA of the CDR3: TGCGCCAGCAGCTTGGTACCGACCGGAGGTAGAAGCGAGCAGTACGTC.